This TCR beta chain was sequenced in a study of blood T cell repertoires in COVID-19. About the study: Whether acute or convalescent, the COVID-19 samples came from the United States, Italy and Spain. T cells, B-cell-depleted T cells, or PBMCs supplied cDNA or gDNA.

After removal of 5 bases from V and 6 bases from J, the junction contained 6 bases not matched to a gene. Looked up from germline, CDR1 is MNHEY and CDR2 is SVGAGI. CDR3 length: 15 amino acids. Original methodology: Reference gene primer amplification gave estimated nucleated cell counts. Only in-frame clones appear in the TCRdb table, and some are missing; sequencing was by immunoSEQ multiplex PCR. The V and J calls and clone size are taken from that table; D and trimming were inferred from the DNA. The sample has 90,000 or so clones, about 82% seen once. The sequence derives from a man between 50 and 59 years old with active COVID-19. The sample consisted of peripheral blood. The chain has TRBV6-5 and TRBJ1-4; 10 bases are a match to TRBD1. The DNA for the CDR3 is TGTGCCAGCAGTACCACCGGGACAGGGGATGAAAAACTGTTTTTT. Amino acid sequence: CASSTTGTGDEKLFF.